A selection of T cell receptor beta chains follows, all from one sample in a study of cytomegalovirus exposure and HLA in healthy donors. Generated by immunoSEQ multiplex PCR, the TCRdb table keeps only in-frame clones and is missing some. The table shows approximately 110,000 clones, with about 59% occurring only once. The sequencing sample was made of PBMCs. Source of these receptors: a man aged 25 to 40 in good health and CMV-seropositive. Both conserved end residues are part of each CDR3. D genes are given only for firm matches. Clone size is stated in some rows and not others, as once, few, many or a class when expanded.

TRBV4-1	-	-	15	TRBJ2-4	CASSQALTGSHIQYF	TGCGCCAGCAGCCAAGCCTTAACAGGGTCGCACATTCAGTACTTC
TRBV29-1	-	few	13	TRBJ1-4	CSGMGGTNEKLFF	TGCAGCGGAATGGGAGGGACTAATGAAAAACTGTTTTTT
TRBV6-1	TRBD1	few	11	TRBJ2-7	CANRDRHEQYF	TGTGCCAACCGGGACAGACACGAGCAGTACTTC
TRBV19	TRBD2	-	14	TRBJ2-7	CASSQSGGGMGQYF	TGTGCCAGTAGTCAGTCTGGGGGGGGAATGGGGCAGTACTTC
TRBV5-6	TRBD1	-	15	TRBJ2-5	CASSFGQEFQETQYF	TGTGCCAGCAGCTTCGGACAGGAGTTCCAAGAGACCCAGTACTTC
TRBV6-6	-	-	12	TRBJ2-1	CASSSMAGEQFF	TGTGCCAGCAGTTCCATGGCGGGTGAGCAGTTCTTC
TRBV19	-	-	15	TRBJ2-5	CASSIAAGVEETQYF	TGTGCCAGTAGTATAGCGGCAGGGGTGGAAGAGACCCAGTACTTC
TRBV9	-	-	15	TRBJ1-2	CASSVGLSPNYGYTF	TGTGCCAGCAGCGTCGGACTATCCCCTAACTATGGCTACACCTTC
TRBV6-1	-	-	15	TRBJ2-7	CASSEWSTAGIEQYF	TGTGCCAGCAGTGAGTGGTCAACGGCGGGCATCGAGCAGTACTTC
TRBV1	-	-	10	TRBJ2-3	CTSSYDTQYF	TGCACCAGCAGCTATGATACGCAGTATTTT
TRBV7-2	-	few	15	TRBJ2-7	CASSLAPLRSDEQYF	TGTGCCAGCAGCTTAGCGCCTTTACGGTCCGACGAGCAGTACTTC